Below, one T cell receptor (beta chain) is given with its context. This clone has more than one count but fewer than ten. Its specific antigen is unknown. No clone much larger than this one lies a single base away; base qualities are absent. Receptors were amplified or captured by the immunoSEQ multiplex PCR assay. The multiplex PCR relied on a mix of 60 forward primers for TCR Vbeta segments and 13 reverse primers for TCR Jbeta segments. A multiplex PCR assay on genomic DNA amplified the CDR3 region of rearranged TCR beta genes. Amplified TCR beta libraries were sequenced as 87-base-pair reads on the Illumina HiSeq System. The paper's data handling went like this. A later analysis tallied some 79 million unique TCR beta chains across the approximately 670 repertoires, and about 12 million of those chains were shared by two or more donors. A nearest-neighbor algorithm error-corrected the raw reads and collapsed the reads into unique sequences, merging closely related sequences to remove PCR and sequencing errors. V, D and J gene segments were assigned by aligning CDR3 sequences to IMGT reference sequences. For a sequence to be retained, a match of at least six nucleotides to both a V gene segment and a J gene segment was required. Rearrangements were classified as productive when the CDR3 lacked stop codons and remained in frame with V and J, and all other rearrangements were classified as non-productive. Following IMGT convention, CDR3 was defined as the stretch from the second conserved V-encoded cysteine to the conserved J-encoded phenylalanine. Sequences without an unambiguous match to a single V gene segment were excluded from the earlier analysis of several hundred of the donors. In an earlier analysis of 587 of the donors, V segments were called functional above 56.7% productive rearrangements and were called segregating when the between-donor standard deviation exceeded 5%. A statistical classification framework was built to diagnose cytomegalovirus status from the catalog of TCR beta chain sequences. In a later analysis, V and J genes were assigned by comparing TCR nucleotide sequences against IMGT/GENE-DB human TR gene sequences. The TCRdist pipeline was used in a later analysis to assign CDR3 sequences and most-parsimonious VDJ recombination scenarios. A later analysis defined each TCR beta chain by its CDR3 amino acid sequence plus V-gene family, and excluded reads lacking a unique V-gene family. As a way to deal with suspected cross-contamination and a sequencing artifact, a later analysis dropped 450 to 700 nucleotide sequences that were highly shared and had low generation probability. In a later analysis, a clonal expansion index was calculated for each public chain from normalized within-repertoire ranks of inferred template counts. In a later analysis, generation probabilities were computed with a VDJ recombination model fitted to out-of-frame rearrangements, and the resulting probabilities were checked against IGoR. In a later analysis, TCR-TCR, TCR-HLA and TCR-CMV co-occurrence was scored with hypergeometric tests, and a repertoire-size bias correction was applied to TCR pairs. False discovery rates were estimated in a later analysis by permuting HLA or CMV assignments 20 times. In a later analysis, co-occurring TCRs were grouped using DBSCAN, with TCRdist sequence similarity added in when clustering inside HLA-allele-positive subsets. Repertoires with fewer than 30,000 or more than 120,000 public chains, plus five repertoires with anomalous nucleotide sharing, were excluded from co-occurrence clustering. As stored in TCRdb, this immuneACCESS dataset retains in-frame rearrangements with V and J assigned. A fraction of the clones does not appear; measured against another copy, unresolved V genes explain less than half of the discrepancy, and the remainder lacks a known reason. Clone size and V and J calls were adopted from that table, with D and trimming inferred from the DNA. In this sample the table shows over 110,000 clones, roughly four fifths of which occur a single time. The ten top clones hold approximately 8.8% of the sample.

The source of the sample is a study of cytomegalovirus exposure and HLA in healthy donors (dated by TCRdb to 2017 to 2019). About the investigation overall: An earlier analysis of 550 to 700 of the donors reported roughly 270 Gb of sequence data and 120 million or so unique TCR beta sequences from roughly 200 million T cells. Approximately 300 gigabases of sequencing data and around 85 million unique TCR sequences made up an early release that covered approximately 620 HLA-typed donors. Of the roughly 400 genotyped donors, around 81% fell in the genetic ancestry cluster associated with self-reported Caucasian donors. The study aimed to test whether signatures of past pathogen exposure could be identified by cataloging public T cell receptors. Using immunosequencing, the study profiled T cell repertoires from fewer than 700 subjects and related those repertoires to cytomegalovirus serostatus. Along with the roughly 670-subject first cohort, a separate validation cohort of approximately 110 different subjects was used. To predict cytomegalovirus infection status, the study brought together high-throughput TCR immunosequencing, statistical association of individual TCRs with disease status, and machine learning. A later analysis re-examined previously published TCR beta repertoires from just over 650 donors and added high-resolution HLA genotyping to investigate patterns of TCR occurrence. Rather than using new phenotypic data, the later analysis identified candidate immune exposures from TCR beta sequences and from how often those sequences occurred across donors. To decide whether each TCR beta V gene segment behaved as functional or pseudogenic, an earlier analysis of approximately 600 of the donors relied on high-throughput TCR beta sequencing. Donor age, sex, ethnicity and CMV serostatus were collected together with the repertoire data. In a later genetic analysis, genome-wide SNP genotypes for about 55% of the roughly 700 donors were used, and that subset was treated as a discovery cohort. Every repertoire in the discovery cohort had been generated on one and the same sequencing platform. HLA typing covered class I and class II loci at four-digit resolution. The number of typed donors differed by locus: about 620-640 for A, B, C, DRB1 and DQB1; approximately 520 for DQA1; 600 to 610 for DPA1; and about 450 for DPB1. Several DR-DQ haplotypes were treated as single units for association and clustering because of strong linkage in the cohort. Among about 400 genotyped donors of the cohort, an average of approximately 220,000 unique TCR beta nucleotide sequences was sequenced per donor, of which about 19% were non-productive. The study at large found these results: Correlated functional status among segregating V segments might be attributable to linkage disequilibrium, but an unknown experimental factor could not be ruled out. Several of the top co-occurrence clusters appeared to be linked to parvovirus B19, influenza, CMV and Epstein-Barr virus, according to a later analysis. In an earlier analysis of 587 of the donors, most TCR beta V segments appeared in productive rearrangements about 90% or about 30% of the time, broadly matching IMGT annotations. A cluster of highly shared sequence variants was judged likely to represent a technical artifact of the sequencing pipeline. According to a later analysis, TCR association rates differed among HLA loci, with DRB1 alleles showing the most associated TCRs and HLA-C alleles showing the fewest. A total of some 180 TCR beta chains were listed by the study as associated with cytomegalovirus. Because some donors lacked HLA typing at each locus, the association tests relied only on the typed subset. A further reported finding was that TCR beta sequences accurately predicted the HLA-A and HLA-B alleles for most subjects in the first cohort. The 87-base-pair reads could not distinguish some IMGT-functional V segments, including TRBV6-2 and TRBV6-3, so those segments were excluded. Most TCR sequences were observed very rarely across donors, whereas some public TCRs were present in many individuals. An association between a missense DCLRE1C variant and V-gene and J-gene trimming of TCR beta chains was found in a later genetic analysis and replicated in an independent cohort. The classifier was reported to diagnose cytomegalovirus status with high specificity and sensitivity in both the original cohort and the validation cohort. Strong co-occurrence of HLA alleles, especially DR and DQ, made assigning TCR associations to individual alleles difficult. A later analysis found that most CMV-associated TCR beta chains appeared HLA-restricted, with HLA associations seemingly driven largely by CMV exposure. At a false discovery rate of 0.05, a later analysis linked about 17,000 TCR beta sequences to specific HLA alleles. A later genetic analysis reported fewer N-insertions in productive TCRs among donors in an Asian-associated ancestry cluster than the approximately 700-donor mean. The cohort was sequenced for TCR beta chains only, and without alpha or paired-chain data the features that could be detected were limited. In vitro tests confirmed that a few of the cytomegalovirus-associated TCR beta chains recognize cytomegalovirus antigens. The authors suggested that the approach could potentially be extended to other disease states and immunological phenotypes. Because counts were too low, approximately 18 rarely observed V segments, including chromosome 9 orphons, were excluded from the earlier analysis of 587 of the donors. CMV serostatus was the only immune exposure information available for the cohort. In a later analysis, HLA-associated TCR beta chains showed more clonal expansion and lower generation probabilities than non-associated chains that were equally common. Roughly uniform sequencing depth across donors was assumed in presence/absence analyses, although this assumption may not hold.

CDR1 and CDR2, looked up from the germline V gene (reference sequence), are MNHEY and SMNVEV. The CDR3 sequence holds 16 residues, the cysteine and phenylalanine included. The read is trimmed to its CDR3 DNA, 48 bases read in frame from base 1. V lost 5 bases and J lost 4 bases; the stretch between them is 20 bases long. The cohort consisted of some 670 healthy bone marrow donors. At the time of sampling, all cohort members were nominally healthy, though unrecorded immune exposures were likely present. The donor tested CMV seropositive and was one of the 289 seropositive cohort members. Each donor provided a peripheral blood sample, and peripheral blood mononuclear cells were used for TCR beta sequencing. The Qiagen DNeasy Blood Extraction Kit was used to extract genomic DNA from the blood cell samples.

The source is a woman aged 50 to 60 in good health and CMV-seropositive. The chain is made from TRBV27 and TRBJ1-1; TRBD1 is a possible D gene, resting on 6 matching bases. Sequencing was carried out using PBMCs. The CDR3 in this case is CASSLGDRGAGTEAFF. The DNA sequence is given as TGTGCCAGCAGTCTAGGGGATCGGGGGGCGGGCACTGAAGCTTTCTTT.